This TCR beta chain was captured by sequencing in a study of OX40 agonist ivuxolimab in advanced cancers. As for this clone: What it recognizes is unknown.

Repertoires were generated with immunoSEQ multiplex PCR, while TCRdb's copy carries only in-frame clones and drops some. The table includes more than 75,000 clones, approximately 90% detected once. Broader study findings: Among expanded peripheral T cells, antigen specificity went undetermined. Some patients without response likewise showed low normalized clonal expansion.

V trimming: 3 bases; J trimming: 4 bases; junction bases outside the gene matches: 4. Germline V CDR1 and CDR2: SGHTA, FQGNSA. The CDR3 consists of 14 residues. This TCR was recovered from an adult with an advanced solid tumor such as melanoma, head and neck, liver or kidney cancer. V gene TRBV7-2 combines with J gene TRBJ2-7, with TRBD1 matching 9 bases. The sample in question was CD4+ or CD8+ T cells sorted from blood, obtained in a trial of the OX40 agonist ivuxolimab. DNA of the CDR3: TGTGCCAGCAGCTTCAGGACAGGGGAGTACGAGCAGTACTTC. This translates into CASSFRTGEYEQYF.